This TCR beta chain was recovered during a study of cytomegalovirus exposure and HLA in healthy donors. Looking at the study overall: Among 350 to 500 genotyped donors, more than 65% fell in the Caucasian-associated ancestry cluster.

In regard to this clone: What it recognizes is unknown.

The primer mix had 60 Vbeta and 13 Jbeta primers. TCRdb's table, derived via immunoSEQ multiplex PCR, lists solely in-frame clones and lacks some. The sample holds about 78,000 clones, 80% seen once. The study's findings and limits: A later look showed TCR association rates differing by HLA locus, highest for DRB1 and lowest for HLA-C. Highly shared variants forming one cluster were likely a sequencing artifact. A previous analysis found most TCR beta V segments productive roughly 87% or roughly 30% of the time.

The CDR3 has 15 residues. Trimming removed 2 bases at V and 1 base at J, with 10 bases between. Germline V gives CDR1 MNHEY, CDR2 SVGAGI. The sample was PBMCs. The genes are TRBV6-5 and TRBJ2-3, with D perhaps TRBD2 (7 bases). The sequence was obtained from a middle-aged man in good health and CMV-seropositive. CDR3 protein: CASSYGRGRTDTQYF. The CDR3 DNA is TGTGCCAGCAGTTACGGGCGGGGGCGCACAGATACGCAGTATTTT.